The sequence of this TCR beta chain was determined in a study of cytomegalovirus exposure and HLA in healthy donors. Study-level background: The approximately 100 million unique TCR beta sequences, from roughly 170 million T cells, were found by an earlier analysis.

Findings of the study overall: According to a later analysis, donors in an Asian-associated ancestry cluster reportedly had fewer N-insertions than the roughly 660-donor mean. Reports described diagnosis of cytomegalovirus status by the classifier as highly specific and sensitive.

Researchers ran the PCR with 60 Vbeta and 13 Jbeta primers. Sequenced by immunoSEQ multiplex PCR; TCRdb stores in-frame clones only, minus some. The sample includes about 110,000 clones, under 85% seen only once; the top ten take roughly 3.9%. V lost 3 bases and J lost 2, with 10 bases in between. The CDR3 loop spans 14 amino acids. Germline lookup yields CDR1 SEHNR and CDR2 FQNEAQ (reference sequence). A note on this clone: The antigen is unknown.

Despite likely unrecorded immune exposures, the donors were nominally healthy at the time of sampling. The V gene is TRBV7-9, the J gene TRBJ2-5, with D perhaps matching TRBD2 (6 bases). This clonotype originated in a male donor in good health and CMV-seronegative. Sequenced: PBMCs. CDR3 DNA sequence: TGTGCCAGCAGCTTTAGTAGCGGACAAGAGACCCAGTACTTC. It translates to CASSFSSGQETQYF.